Listed below are T cell receptor beta chains from one sample, sequenced in a study of CD8+ T cells in alopecia areata. Method: immunoSEQ multiplex PCR; TCRdb's copy keeps in-frame clones and lacks some. The sample holds 200,000 to 250,000 clones, 35% to 40% seen once. This material consisted of CD4+ T cells sorted from blood, taken between weeks 30 and 35, from a patient treated with tofacitinib. These receptors came from a human donor with alopecia areata. The CDR3 runs from the conserved cysteine through the conserved F or W. Fields, in order: CDR3 protein, V gene, J gene.

CASSLSLPRLMNTEAFF	TRBV7-8	TRBJ1-1
CASSGYHRGPDGYTF	TRBV7-2	TRBJ1-2
CATSRDAWRGYTF	TRBV15	TRBJ1-2
CASSLVVRETQYF	TRBV7-8	TRBJ2-5
CASSSTRQGLNTGELFF	TRBV9	TRBJ2-2
CATSRTGQGTEAFF	TRBV15	TRBJ1-1
CASSLSITDTQYF	TRBV7-2	TRBJ2-3
CASSLPGRNSYEQYF	TRBV5-1	TRBJ2-7
CASRPQARNEKLFF	TRBV6-5	TRBJ1-4
CASSATIGVETQYF	TRBV2	TRBJ2-5
CASSFGRDTEAFF	TRBV13	TRBJ1-1
CASSLVRTGELFF	TRBV7-9	TRBJ2-2
CSTKTGLYEQYF	TRBV29-1	-
CASSTGTAYTEQFF	TRBV5-1	TRBJ2-1
CASSEQTGTGYF	TRBV2	TRBJ2-7
CATSRDAGGVSEAFF	TRBV15	TRBJ1-1
CASSPDSMNTEAFF	TRBV18	TRBJ1-1
CASSVAQAADTQYF	TRBV9	TRBJ2-3
CAWSVRVGGGDTQYF	TRBV30	TRBJ2-3
CASSLTSDEQFF	TRBV5-1	TRBJ2-1
CASRTGTATGELFF	TRBV27	TRBJ2-2
CASRGDRGNSPLHF	TRBV6-5	TRBJ1-6
CASSREQKLFF	TRBV7-9	TRBJ1-4
CAWRGETGVTDTQYF	TRBV30	TRBJ2-3
CSVRDGSYEQYF	TRBV29-1	TRBJ2-7